What follows is one TCR beta chain and its context. Other DNA sequences in the sample encode the same CDR3. As processed by the authors: By means of reference gene primer amplification, nucleated cell counts were estimated. Sequencing was performed with immunoSEQ multiplex PCR; in TCRdb, only in-frame clones are kept and a portion is missing. V and J calls and clone size are given by that table; D and trimming were obtained from the DNA. Of 540,000 or so clones listed, roughly 89% are singletons. This sample is part of a study of blood T cell repertoires in COVID-19. Study-wide background: Both acute and convalescent COVID-19 samples were obtained from the United States, Italy and Spain. Sources were T cells, B-cell-depleted T cells, or PBMCs; the material itself was cDNA or gDNA.

The CDR3 contains 13 residues. The V end lost 3 bases, the J end lost 4 bases, and 9 bases lay between the germline ends. Germline V lookup: CDR1 MNHEY, CDR2 SVGAGI. It was during active infection that Seattle patients were enrolled and then longitudinally followed. The receptor was derived from a woman in her forties or fifties with COVID-19, enrolled during active disease. The sample comprised peripheral blood. V and J are TRBV6-5 and TRBJ1-2; perhaps TRBD1 as D (5 bases). Written as DNA, the CDR3 is TGTGCCAGCAGTTATGGGGCAGGCTATGGCTACACCTTC. Its translation is CASSYGAGYGYTF.